This T cell receptor beta chain was profiled in a study of T cell changes during pregnancy in multiple sclerosis. This CDR3 region has 20 residues. V gave up 1 base and J gave up 5 bases; unmatched junction bases: 14. Sequencing was performed with immunoSEQ multiplex PCR; in TCRdb, only in-frame clones are kept and a portion is missing. Seen here are more than 80,000 clones, about 90% observed once, and the top ten hold 3% to 4%. The chain recombines TRBV23-1 with TRBJ1-6; 10 bases map to TRBD1. TRBV23-1 is an ORF; its function is uncertain. The sequence was collected from a female donor in good health, serving as a control in a pregnancy study. Some clones in this sample may be carry-over from other donors' samples. The input for sequencing was PBMCs, taken in the first trimester of pregnancy. CDR3 in DNA: TGCGCCAGCAGTCAATTCGAGGGGACAGGGGAACGCGGTCATAATTCACCCCTCCACTTT. Residues: CASSQFEGTGERGHNSPLHF.